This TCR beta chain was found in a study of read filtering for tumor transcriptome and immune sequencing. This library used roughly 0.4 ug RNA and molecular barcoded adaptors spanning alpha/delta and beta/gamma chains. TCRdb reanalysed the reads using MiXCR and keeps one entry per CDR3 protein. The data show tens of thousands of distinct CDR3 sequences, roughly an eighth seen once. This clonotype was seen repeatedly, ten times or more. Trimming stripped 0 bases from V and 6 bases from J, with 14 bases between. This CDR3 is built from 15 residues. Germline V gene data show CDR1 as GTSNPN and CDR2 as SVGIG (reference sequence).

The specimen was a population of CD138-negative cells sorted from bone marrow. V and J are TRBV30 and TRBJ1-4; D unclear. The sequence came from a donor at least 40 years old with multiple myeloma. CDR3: CAWSVWGQRHEKLFF. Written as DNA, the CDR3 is TGTGCCTGGAGTGTTTGGGGTCAGCGGCATGAAAAACTGTTTTTT. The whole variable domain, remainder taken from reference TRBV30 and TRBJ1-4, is SQTIHQWPATLVQPVGSPLSLECTVEGTSNPNLYWYRQAAGRGLQLLFYSVGIGQISSEVPQNLSASRPQDRQFILSSKKLLLSDSGFYLCAWSVWGQRHEKLFFGSGTQLSVL.